This T cell receptor beta chain was retrieved from a study of shared clonotypes between healthy human individuals (TCRdb year 2020). At the level of the whole study: The cohort comprised two women and a few men aged 18 to 49 years. For each donor, three plates each were used for CD4 naive and CD4 memory, two plates were used for CD8 naive, and one plate was used for CD8 memory. To estimate repertoire size and how much clonotype sharing occurs between individuals, the study deeply sequenced the blood TCR repertoires of five healthy adults. Libraries were prepared and TCR repertoires were sequenced by different laboratories using diverse techniques, in order to increase sequencing depth and limit assay-specific biases. Between about 0.8 and 9 billion PBMCs per donor were obtained by leukapheresis. What the work shows at the level of the full study, not this receptor alone: Rarefaction of sorted-subset datasets indicated incomplete sequencing despite the large sequencing depth. Because the study included a small number of donors, the genetic and exposure-history diversity represented was limited. Based on pairwise subsampling, the degree of clonotype sharing among donors was expected to be affected by sequencing depth. Compared with non-shared clonotypes, clonotypes shared by all four sorted-subset donors had higher generation probabilities. Sampling was limited to blood, and TCR repertoires in tissue likely differ from TCR repertoires in blood. Across several donors, around 5% of naive CD4, around 3.3% of naive CD8, 2.3% of memory CD4, and approximately 0.4% of memory CD8 clonotypes were shared. Estimated clonotype richness was generally larger for naive than for memory subsets.

The junction carries 18 bases between V and J, which are trimmed by 3 bases and 5 bases respectively. CDR1 and CDR2, looked up from the germline V gene, are SGHRS and YFSETQ. Inclusive of the bounding cysteine and phenylalanine, the CDR3 is 15 residues long. The sequence is cut down to CDR3 DNA, 45 bases in frame from base 1. Using the deep immunoSEQ assay, multiplex PCR amplified TCR CDR3 regions from genomic DNA. Extracted genomic DNA from each cell subset was spread evenly across all wells of several immunoSEQ 96-well plates, with each plate serving as a replicate. Each replicate PCR for sorted subsets received around 210 ng genomic DNA, equal to about 30,000 T cell genomes. The purified libraries were quantified using a Qubit 3.0 fluorometer, sized with a Bioanalyzer 2100, and then quantified again using the KAPA Library Quantification kit. Each immunoSEQ 96-well plate was sequenced on its own single-read 150-cycle Illumina NextSeq 550 flow cell. The original pipeline was this. Because the immunoSEQ output held only junctional sequences and lacked quality scores, the filtering could not match the filtering applied to full-length reads. Sequences were annotated with PyIR, a Python wrapper for IgBLAST v1.9, and V/J genes and CDR3 were assigned using IMGT germline references. Reads were removed for weak V/J assignments (E-value above 1e-6), missing CDR3, stop codons, out-of-frame junctions, or ambiguous translated residues. V3J clonotypes were defined by identical inferred V gene, J gene, and CDR3 amino acid sequence. The percentage overlap between two repertoires was calculated by dividing the number of shared unique clonotypes by the size of the smaller repertoire. RTK rarefaction, the Chao1 estimator, and Recon v2.1 estimates of unobserved clonotypes were used to assess repertoire richness. For all TCRbeta clonotypes obtained by the gDNA method from several donors, generation probabilities were computed with OLGA. Here the immuneACCESS table is served through TCRdb, limited to in-frame sequences with V and J called. Missing clones are a known gap in these copies; in checked studies unresolved V genes cover under half, and the rest lacks a known reason. V and J calls and clone size come straight from that table; D and trimming were deduced from the DNA. The sample contains under 1,100,000 clones, under 80% of them found a single time. The ten largest clones add up to around 1.5% of the sample.

The donors were healthy, HIV-negative adults who had no recently reported acute infections or vaccinations. All donors were Caucasian adults living in Nashville, Tennessee, USA. CD4+ T cells were enriched through magnetic negative selection, after which naive cells were positively selected on CD45RA and the remaining negative fraction served as the memory subset. Blood was obtained by leukapheresis, after which PBMCs were separated by Ficoll-Histopaque density gradient centrifugation and cryopreserved in liquid nitrogen vapor phase. Analytical flow cytometry was used to check the purity and quantity of each magnetically sorted T cell population. From each sorted fraction, genomic DNA was isolated and quantified by UV absorbance on a Nanodrop 2000c. Concerning this clone itself: Its binding antigen is unknown. Base qualities are not recorded, but no much larger clone differs from it by a single base.

Sequenced material: memory CD4+ T cells sorted from blood. The sample's cell subset or site label, in plain terms: CD45RA-negative fraction. The TCR originated in a man in his late teens or twenties in good health. The chain links TRBV5-1 with TRBJ2-7; the D match is possibly TRBD1 or TRBD2, with 5 bases aligned in each. The CDR3: CASSYNWDALDEQYF. The nucleotides read TGCGCCAGCAGCTACAATTGGGACGCCCTGGACGAGCAGTACTTC.